Here is one T cell receptor beta chain with its context. The data stem from a study of post-analysis software for immune sequencing data. Unique molecular identifiers featured in each of the TCR beta cDNA libraries. MiXCR was run by TCRdb on the PCR reads, yielding one entry per CDR3 protein. Among about 770,000 distinct CDR3 sequences, 35% to 55% were seen once, and the ten largest hold roughly 4.9%. This TCR derives from a girl aged 10 to 17 with multiple sclerosis. The specimen was blood.

Written as DNA, the CDR3 is TGTGCCAGCAGTGAAGATAACAGATCCTACGAGCAGTACTTC. The encoded protein is CASSEDNRSYEQYF. The rearrangement uses TRBV6-1 and TRBJ2-7, with D uncertain. This CDR3 is 14 amino acids long. Germline-derived CDR1 and CDR2 are MNHNS and SASEGT. Between the trimmed V and J ends, which lost 1 base and 1 base, there was a span of 8 bases.